The 24 T cell receptor beta chains below were found in one sample sequenced in a study of siplizumab effects on memory and regulatory T cells. Repertoires were generated with immunoSEQ multiplex PCR, while TCRdb's copy carries only in-frame clones and drops some. The profile shows more than 95,000 clones, about 92% of them singletons. What was sequenced was CD4+ T cells sorted from blood. The receptors here all came from a human donor in good health.

This chain connects TRBV18 to TRBJ2-2, with 9 bases matching TRBD2. This CDR3 contains 15 residues. The V gene end was trimmed by 3 bases and the J gene end by 4 bases; junction bases not matched to a gene: 3. Germline assignment: CDR1 KGHSH and CDR2 LQKENI. The CDR3 nucleotides are TGTGCCAGCTCACCGACTAGCGGAATCACCGGGGAGCTGTTTTTT. Protein product: CASSPTSGITGELFF.

This sequence joins TRBV27 and TRBJ1-2; D is unresolved. The V end was cut by 4 bases, the J end by 3 bases, with 12 bases between. CDR3 size: 14 residues. CDR1 is MNHEY and CDR2 is SMNVEV in the germline V gene (reference sequence). The CDR3 bases are TGTGCCAGCAGTTCCGCGGGGATGGACTATGGCTACACCTTC. Its translation: CASSSAGMDYGYTF.

This rearrangement joins TRBV7-6 to TRBJ2-3; D may be TRBD1 (5 bases). The CDR3 contains 13 residues. CDR1 is SGHVS and CDR2 is FNYEAQ in the germline V gene. The V end lost 4 bases, the J end lost 2 bases, and 7 bases lay between the germline ends. CDR3 sequence: CASSSGATDTQYF. CDR3 sequence (DNA): TGTGCCAGCAGCTCTGGGGCCACAGATACGCAGTATTTT.

The rearrangement joins TRBV14 to TRBJ2-1; D is possibly TRBD1 or TRBD2 (6 bases each). Germline assignment: CDR1 SGHDN and CDR2 FVKESK. The CDR3 length is 14 residues. Trimming cost V 6 bases and J 9 bases, with 18 bases left between them. The CDR3 spells CASRQLQGSGEQFF. CDR3 sequence (DNA): TGTGCCAGCAGGCAGCTACAGGGTAGCGGTGAGCAGTTCTTC.

This clone was found once. The V call is TRBV2, the J call TRBJ1-5; possibly TRBD1 for D (5 bases). The germline V and J ends were trimmed by 3 bases and 2 bases, with 11 bases remaining between them. The CDR3 loop spans 15 amino acids. Germline CDR1 SNHLY, CDR2 FYNNEI. CDR3 amino acids: CASSDGGFGNQPQHF. CDR3 DNA sequence: TGTGCCAGCAGTGATGGGGGGTTTGGCAATCAGCCCCAGCATTTT. Filled out from reference TRBV2 and TRBJ1-5, the complete variable domain reads EPEVTQTPSHQVTQMGQEVILRCVPISNHLYFYWYRQILGQKVEFLVSFYNNEISEKSEIFDDQFSVERPDGSNFTLKIRSTKLEDSAMYFCASSDGGFGNQPQHFGDGTRLSIL.

The chain joins TRBV10-3 to TRBJ1-5; 8 nucleotides agree with TRBD1. V lost 4 bases, J lost 6 bases, and 5 bases stayed unmatched. Germline CDR1 ENHRY, CDR2 SYGVKD. The length of the CDR3 is 14 residues. The CDR3 nucleotides are TGTGCCATCAGTGGGACAGGGTTTGGTCAGCCCCAGCATTTT. Translating gives CAISGTGFGQPQHF.

This chain uses TRBV6-1 with TRBJ1-1; D call uncertain. The CDR3 has 13 residues. Trimming took off 3 bases at V and 4 bases at J, with 9 bases between the two ends. Germline assignment: CDR1 MNHNS and CDR2 SASEGT. This CDR3 is CASSDYGPTEAFF. CDR3 nucleotide sequence: TGTGCCAGCAGTGATTATGGTCCCACTGAAGCTTTCTTT.

The chain uses TRBV7-2 and TRBJ1-2, with TRBD1 matching over 7 bases. The CDR3 is 18 residues long. V shed 1 base and J 6 bases; nucleotides not matched to a gene: 17. CDR1 is SGHTA, CDR2 FQGNSA, per germline. The CDR3: CASSLEGIDRVQLHGYTF. CDR3 sequence (DNA): TGTGCCAGCAGCTTAGAGGGAATTGACAGGGTTCAGCTGCATGGCTACACCTTC.

The chain carries TRBV19 and TRBJ2-6; 8 nucleotides agree with TRBD1. V was clipped by 6 bases and J by 0 bases; unmatched bases: 10. This CDR3 is built from 18 residues. Germline-derived CDR1 and CDR2 are LNHDA and SQIVND (reference sequence). CDR3 residues: CASRQDRGLLSGANVLTF. CDR3 nucleotide sequence: TGTGCCAGTAGACAAGACAGGGGTCTGCTCTCTGGGGCCAACGTCCTGACTTTC. Full variable domain (outside the CDR3, taken from reference TRBV19 and TRBJ2-6): DGGITQSPKYLFRKEGQNVTLSCEQNLNHDAMYWYRQDPGQGLRLIYYSQIVNDFQKGDIAEGYSVSREKKESFPLTVTSAQKNPTAFYLCASRQDRGLLSGANVLTFGAGSRLTVL.

As for this clone: Other DNA sequences from this sample encode an identical CDR3 as well. The CDR3 DNA is TGCGCCAGCAGCCCCGGGGTCTCTGGAAACACCATATATTTT. This gives the protein CASSPGVSGNTIYF. This chain links TRBV5-1 with TRBJ1-3; D gene uncertain. Trimming took off 4 bases at V and 0 bases at J, with 8 bases between the two ends. In germline, CDR1 is SGHRS, CDR2 YFSETQ. The CDR3 spans 14 residues.

This clone appeared once. V usage is TRBV27 and J usage is TRBJ1-1, with D hard to call. Germline CDR1 and CDR2: MNHEY and SMNVEV (reference sequence). V was cut by 6 bases and J by 1 base, with 12 bases left in between. CDR3 length: 14 residues. CDR3 amino acids: CASRGHSWNTEAFF. The DNA of the CDR3 is TGTGCCAGCAGAGGGCACAGTTGGAACACTGAAGCTTTCTTT.

V and J are TRBV7-9 and TRBJ1-4; no firm D call. V was trimmed by 3 bases and J by 4 bases, leaving 12 bases between them. Germline values: CDR1 SEHNR, CDR2 FQNEAQ (reference sequence). The CDR3 has 15 amino acids. The CDR3 DNA is TGTGCCAGCAGCTTGTACGGGGTTAATAATGAAAAACTGTTTTTT. It codes for CASSLYGVNNEKLFF.

The chain recombines TRBV6-1 with TRBJ2-2; D not certain. The length of the CDR3 is 11 residues. Germline CDR1 is MNHNS and CDR2 is SASEGT. Between the trimmed V and J ends, which lost 11 bases and 2 bases, there was a span of 6 bases. The CDR3 region has the DNA TGTGCCGGCAAAAACACCGGGGAGCTGTTTTTT. It yields the protein CAGKNTGELFF.

The chain links TRBV14 to TRBJ2-7; D tentatively fits TRBD1 or TRBD2 (5 bases each). Trimming pared 0 bases from V and 1 base from J, leaving 10 bases between. CDR3 length equals 15 residues. In germline, CDR1 is SGHDN, CDR2 FVKESK. The DNA of the CDR3 is TGTGCCAGCAGCCAAGAATGGGGACCTTCCTACGAGCAGTACTTC. It translates to CASSQEWGPSYEQYF.

The chain couples TRBV4-3 to TRBJ2-7; D not certain. The CDR3 has 15 amino acids. CDR1 LGHNA and CDR2 YSLEER come from the germline V gene. Trimming shortened V by 4 bases and J by 3 bases, and 16 bases separated the two germline ends. CDR3 in amino acids: CASSPTLGRGYEQYF. Here the CDR3 DNA reads TGCGCCAGCAGCCCGACCCTCGGGCGCGGCTACGAGCAGTACTTC.

The chain couples TRBV11-3 to TRBJ2-2; no definite D call. Germline V gives CDR1 SGHNT, CDR2 YENEEA. The CDR3 covers 12 residues. Trimming stripped 3 bases from V and 6 bases from J, with 5 bases between. The CDR3: CASSFSAGELFF. The CDR3 bases are TGTGCCAGCAGCTTCTCGGCCGGGGAGCTGTTTTTT.

V is TRBV7-2 and J is TRBJ1-2, with TRBD1 matching over 8 bases. This CDR3 has 14 amino acids. CDR1 is SGHTA, CDR2 FQGNSA, per germline. Trimming took 5 bases from V and 2 from J; bases not matched to a gene: 4. The CDR3 spells CASSRQGSNYGYTF. In DNA form, the CDR3 reads TGTGCCAGCAGCCGACAGGGGAGCAACTATGGCTACACCTTC. Based on the CDR3 plus reference TRBV7-2 and TRBJ1-2, the full variable domain is GAGVSQSPSNKVTEKGKDVELRCDPISGHTALYWYRQSLGQGLEFLIYFQGNSAPDKSGLPSDRFSAERTGGSVSTLTIQRTQQEDSAVYLCASSRQGSNYGYTFGSGTRLTVV.

The chain links TRBV7-3 to TRBJ2-3; D possibly corresponds to TRBD2 (6 bases). Germline CDR1 is SGHTA and CDR2 is FQGTGA. This CDR3 has 14 amino acids. Trimming stripped 5 bases from V and 0 bases from J, with 9 bases between. CDR3 sequence: CASSLGLSTDTQYF. In nucleotides, the CDR3 is TGTGCCAGCAGCCTTGGACTAAGCACAGATACGCAGTATTTT.

The V gene is TRBV4-1, the J gene TRBJ2-5; D possibly corresponds to TRBD2 (5 bases). Germline CDR1 reads MGHRA; CDR2 reads YSYEKL. The V end was cut by 8 bases, the J end by 3 bases, with 16 bases between. The CDR3 contains 14 residues. CDR3 bases: TGCGCCAGCTCCCGGGGATTCTCCGAAGAGACCCAGTACTTC. Its translation is CASSRGFSEETQYF.

This rearrangement joins TRBV27 to TRBJ2-6; D might be TRBD1 (7 bases). CDR3 length: 16 residues. The V and J ends lost 5 bases and 2 bases respectively, with 13 bases between them. Germline V gives CDR1 MNHEY, CDR2 SMNVEV (reference sequence). CDR3 sequence reads: CASSPRGVTGANVLTF. The CDR3 DNA follows: TGTGCCAGCAGTCCCAGGGGGGTTACTGGGGCCAACGTCCTGACTTTC.

The rearrangement uses TRBV5-6 and TRBJ1-2; 10 bases align to TRBD1. Looked up from germline, CDR1 is SGHDT and CDR2 is YYEEEE. The CDR3 is 15 amino acids. The J segment lost 7 bases and the V segment lost 4 bases, leaving 10 bases of the junction unmatched. CDR3 amino acids: CASSPQGQGVGGYTF. CDR3 DNA sequence: TGTGCCAGCAGCCCCCAAGGACAGGGGGTGGGTGGCTACACCTTC.

The table lists this clone with a count of one. The chain has TRBV5-1 and TRBJ2-7; 7 bases line up with TRBD1. The J segment lost 5 bases and the V segment lost 8 bases, leaving 13 bases of the junction unmatched. Germline V gene data show CDR1 as SGHRS and CDR2 as YFSETQ. This CDR3 spans 14 amino acids. The CDR3 reads CASTDYRGSHEQYF. The DNA for the CDR3 is TGCGCCAGTACAGATTACAGGGGAAGTCACGAGCAGTACTTC.

The chain recombines TRBV30 with TRBJ1-3; no firm D call. The CDR3 covers 13 residues. CDR1 GTSNPN and CDR2 SVGIG come from the germline V gene (reference sequence). Deletions cut 3 bases from V and 0 bases from J, with 6 bases between. This CDR3 is CAWSHSSGNTIYF. CDR3 nucleotide sequence: TGTGCCTGGAGCCATAGCTCTGGAAACACCATATATTTT.

The chain uses TRBV2 and TRBJ2-4, with 7 positions matching TRBD1. V shed 6 bases and J 6 bases; nucleotides not matched to a gene: 11. The CDR3 has 15 amino acids. The germline V gene encodes CDR1 SNHLY and CDR2 FYNNEI. The CDR3 here is CASRRQGVDGNIQYF. In DNA form, the CDR3 reads TGTGCCAGCAGGCGACAGGGCGTGGATGGAAACATTCAGTACTTC.